The 13 T cell receptor beta chains presented below share a single source sample, sequenced in a study of T cells in Graves' hyperthyroidism and ophthalmopathy. TCR beta CDR3 sequences were amplified from RNA transcripts. HTBI primers were used for first-round RT-PCR of the TCR CDR3. One entry per CDR3 protein, called by TCRdb with MiXCR from the multiplex PCR reads. The table records hundreds of thousands of distinct CDR3 sequences, 11% to 15% of them present only once. The sequenced sample consisted of blood. These receptor sequences come from a woman aged 18 to 35 with Graves' hyperthyroidism.

The table lists this clonotype with a few counts. This sequence joins TRBV11-3 and TRBJ2-1; 9 bases align to TRBD1. CDR3 length equals 17 residues. Germline lookup yields CDR1 SGHNT and CDR2 YENEEA. V trimming: 5 bases; J trimming: 8 bases; junction bases outside the gene matches: 16. CDR3 in amino acids: CASSQPRDRVTGDEQFF. The CDR3 coding sequence is TGTGCCAGCAGCCAACCGAGGGACAGGGTAACGGGCGATGAGCAGTTCTTC.

The chain's CDR3 is CASSGRSSGRGETQYF. CDR3 DNA: TGTGCCAGCAGCGGTCGATCTAGCGGGAGGGGGGAGACCCAGTACTTC. The chain links TRBV11-3 to TRBJ2-5; 12 bases line up with TRBD2. J was trimmed by 5 bases and V by 5 bases; bases with no gene match: 9. There are 16 residues in the CDR3. Germline V gene lookup returns CDR1 SGHNT and CDR2 YENEEA.

This clonotype occurred many times. V usage is TRBV28 and J usage is TRBJ2-5, with TRBD2 identical over 7 bases. CDR3 length: 15 amino acids. CDR1 is MDHEN and CDR2 is SYDVKM in the germline V gene. The V gene end was trimmed by 5 bases and the J gene end by 0 bases; junction bases not matched to a gene: 6. CDR3 protein: CASSGSSGNQETQYF. The CDR3 nucleotides are TGTGCCAGCAGTGGTTCTAGCGGCAACCAAGAGACCCAGTACTTC.

This clonotype was seen repeatedly, ten times or more. The chain recombines TRBV7-9 with TRBJ2-7, with D uncertain. V was trimmed by 4 bases and J by 5 bases, leaving 15 bases between them. The CDR3 is made up of 14 amino acids. CDR1 is SEHNR, CDR2 FQNEAQ, per germline (reference sequence). CDR3 in amino acids: CASSSRTRGDEQYF. Here the CDR3 DNA reads TGTGCCAGCAGCTCCAGGACCCGAGGCGACGAGCAGTACTTC. The complete variable domain, with remaining parts taken from reference TRBV7-9 and TRBJ2-7, reads DTGVSQNPRHKITKRGQNVTFRCDPISEHNRLYWYRQTLGQGPEFLTYFQNEAQLEKSRLLSDRFSAERPKGSFSTLEIQRTEQGDSAMYLCASSSRTRGDEQYFGPGTRLTVT.

The genes are TRBV7-9 and TRBJ2-3, with D uncertain. Germline CDR1 reads SEHNR; CDR2 reads FQNEAQ (reference sequence). V was shortened by 4 bases and J by 2 bases, with 16 bases between the two germline ends. The CDR3 consists of 16 residues. CDR3 region: CASSSPRTYDTDTQYF. In DNA, the CDR3 is TGTGCCAGCAGCTCGCCTAGGACGTACGACACAGATACGCAGTATTTT.

The chain couples TRBV6-2 or TRBV6-3 to TRBJ2-6; no clear D gene. Germline CDR1 and CDR2: MNHEY and SVGEGT. Deletions cut 1 base from V and 0 bases from J, with 10 bases between. The CDR3 covers 17 residues. CDR3 coding DNA: TGTGCCAGCAGTTACTTTGAAAGGCCCTCTGGGGCCAACGTCCTGACTTTC. It codes for CASSYFERPSGANVLTF.

A remark on this clonotype: A much bigger clone sits one base away, suggesting this may be a read error. The genes are TRBV11-2 and TRBJ1-1, with 9 bases aligning to TRBD1. Germline loops: CDR1 SGHAT, CDR2 FQNNGV. The CDR3 has 17 amino acids. CDR3 residues: CAGSSYSQTGGGTEAFF. For the CDR3, the DNA is TGTGCCGGCAGCTCCTATTCCCAGACAGGGGGAGGCACTGAAGCTTTCTTT.

This clonotype was recorded at least ten times. The chain recombines TRBV28 with TRBJ2-7; 7 bases are shared with TRBD2. Germline V CDR1 and CDR2: MDHEN, SYDVKM. The ends lost 1 base at V and 7 bases at J; junction bases unmatched: 1. There are 12 residues in the CDR3. The chain's CDR3 is CASSLLGGEQYF. For the CDR3, the DNA is TGTGCCAGCAGTTTATTGGGGGGGGAGCAGTACTTC.

In this sample, this clonotype turned up many times. The V call is TRBV2, the J call TRBJ2-7, with 14 bases aligning to TRBD2. The CDR3 is 15 residues long. V shed 5 bases, J shed 2 bases, and the junction held 2 bases outside the gene matches. Germline V gene lookup returns CDR1 SNHLY and CDR2 FYNNEI. The CDR3 protein is CASSRLAGGTYEQYF. The CDR3 DNA reads as TGTGCCAGCAGTCGACTAGCGGGAGGGACCTACGAGCAGTACTTC.

This clonotype showed up many times. The CDR3 DNA reads TGTGCCAGCAGCCTGACAGGGTCGGCCTACGAGCAGTACTTC. This encodes CASSLTGSAYEQYF. The chain has TRBV3-1 and TRBJ2-7, with 7 bases that match TRBD1. The CDR3 has 14 residues. Trimming at V came to 4 bases and at J to 2 bases, leaving 5 bases not matched to a gene. Germline values: CDR1 LGHDT, CDR2 YNNKEL (reference sequence).

There are a few counts of this clonotype. The chain employs TRBV29-1 and TRBJ1-5, with D unclear. The CDR3 has 13 residues. Germline loops: CDR1 SQVTM, CDR2 ANQGSEA. Trimming removed 1 base at V and 2 bases at J, with 6 bases between. The CDR3 protein is CSVEVVRNQPQHF. The CDR3, as DNA: TGCAGCGTTGAAGTAGTCCGCAATCAGCCCCAGCATTTT.

This clonotype was counted ten times or more. The CDR3 loop is CASSLAPGSTSGRRNEQYF. CDR3 nucleotides: TGTGCCAGCAGCTTAGCCCCGGGGTCGACTAGCGGACGTAGGAACGAGCAGTACTTC. The chain joins TRBV7-2 to TRBJ2-7; 9 bases match TRBD2. The CDR3 extends over 19 amino acids. The J segment lost 5 bases and the V segment lost 0 bases, leaving 17 bases of the junction unmatched. Germline values: CDR1 SGHTA, CDR2 FQGNSA.

The rearrangement uses TRBV12-3 or TRBV12-4 and TRBJ1-5; 8 bases agree with TRBD1. The CDR3 runs 17 residues. The J segment lost 0 bases and the V segment lost 7 bases, leaving 11 bases of the junction unmatched. The CDR3 loop is CASTTAGQVYSNQPQHF. DNA of the CDR3: TGTGCCAGCACAACCGCGGGACAGGTTTATAGCAATCAGCCCCAGCATTTT.